One and the same sample provided the 15 T cell receptor beta chains below, sequenced in a study of spatial heterogeneity in lung cancer. One entry per CDR3 protein, called by TCRdb with MiXCR from the 5' RACE reads. The sample carries around 110,000 distinct CDR3 sequences, more than 10% recorded once. Time point defined: blood at routine non-recurrence follow-up after resection. The input material, whole RNA from tumor, nontumor lung or frozen PBMC, was sequenced unsorted. The starting material was PBMCs, obtained at follow-up. All receptors derive from a male donor with early-stage non-small cell lung cancer.

The genes are TRBV6-5 and TRBJ1-4; D is ambiguous. The CDR3 length is 15 residues. CDR1 and CDR2 from the germline V gene are MNHEY and SVGAGI. Trimming pared 6 bases from V and 3 bases from J, leaving 14 bases between. DNA for the CDR3: TGTGCCAGCAGACGTAGCTGGTCGTCTAATGAAAAACTGTTTTTT. This codes for CASRRSWSSNEKLFF.

In its sample, this clonotype was seen many times. The rearrangement joins TRBV5-1 to TRBJ1-1; 7 bases fit TRBD1. From germline, CDR1 is SGHRS and CDR2 YFSETQ. After removal of 0 bases from V and 10 bases from J, the junction contained 6 bases not matched to a gene. The CDR3 is 13 residues long. The chain's CDR3 is CASSLGGQRVAFF. The CDR3 DNA reads TGCGCCAGCAGCTTGGGGGGACAGAGGGTAGCTTTCTTT.

This sequence joins TRBV6-6 and TRBJ1-2; D remains ambiguous. The CDR3 is made up of 13 amino acids. V was trimmed by 5 bases and J by 8 bases, leaving 15 bases between them. Germline V gene sequence: CDR1 MNHNY, CDR2 SVGAGI (reference sequence). In DNA form, the CDR3 reads TGTGCCAGCAGTCCCTTAGGCCTGAAAGGCTACACCTTC. Amino acids: CASSPLGLKGYTF.

This clonotype was counted ten times or more. The V gene is TRBV28, the J gene TRBJ2-3; 7 nucleotides agree with TRBD2. After removal of 6 bases from V and 5 bases from J, the junction contained 5 bases not matched to a gene. Germline V gene lookup returns CDR1 MDHEN and CDR2 SYDVKM. This CDR3 is built from 13 residues. The CDR3 DNA sequence: TGTGCCAGCAGCGGTAGCGGGCGAGATACGCAGTATTTT. As protein: CASSGSGRDTQYF.

The chain uses TRBV24-1 and TRBJ1-5, with D unclear. The V end lost 4 bases, the J end lost 9 bases, and 9 bases lay between the germline ends. The CDR3 covers 12 residues. CDR1 KGHDR and CDR2 SFDVKD come from the germline V gene. The CDR3 sequence is CATSESGGPQHF. Here the CDR3 DNA reads TGTGCCACCAGTGAAAGTGGAGGGCCCCAGCATTTT.

This clonotype turned up a few times. CDR3 sequence (DNA): TGTGCCAGCAGCTTCCACCAGGGAAATTCACCCCTCCACTTT. Translation: CASSFHQGNSPLHF. The rearrangement uses TRBV5-4 and TRBJ1-6; possibly TRBD1 for D (5 bases). V was pared by 2 bases and J by 7 bases, with 10 bases between. Germline CDR1 and CDR2: SGHNT and YYREEE (reference sequence). This CDR3 is built from 14 residues. The full variable domain, rest sourced from reference TRBV5-4 and TRBJ1-6, is ETGVTQSPTHLIKTRGQQVTLRCSSQSGHNTVSWYQQALGQGPQFIFQYYREEENGRGNFPPRFSGLQFPNYSSELNVNALELDDSALYLCASSFHQGNSPLHFGNGTRLTVT.

The V call is TRBV12-3 or TRBV12-4, the J call TRBJ1-5; TRBD1 is a possible D gene (5 bases). Trimming took off 4 bases at V and 3 bases at J, with 13 bases between the two ends. The CDR3 totals 15 residues. The CDR3 region is CASSSGGVFNQPQHF. CDR3 sequence (DNA): TGTGCCAGCAGTTCCGGGGGAGTATTCAATCAGCCCCAGCATTTT.

This clonotype has more than one count but fewer than ten. This chain links TRBV6-6 with TRBJ2-5; 9 nucleotides align to TRBD1. Trimming cost V 3 bases and J 4 bases; bases outside gene matches: 9. Per the germline V gene, CDR1 is MNHNY and CDR2 is SVGAGI (reference sequence). The CDR3 consists of 16 residues. CDR3 DNA: TGTGCCAGCAGTTATGCGGGACAGGGTCCCCTAGAGACCCAGTACTTC. This encodes CASSYAGQGPLETQYF.

This chain uses TRBV11-3 with TRBJ2-5, with 10 bases fitting TRBD1. The CDR3 has 15 residues. Germline V CDR1 and CDR2: SGHNT, YENEEA. V lost 4 bases and J lost 4; bases outside the gene matches: 6. The CDR3 DNA reads as TGTGCCAGCAGCTGTGACAGGGGGCGGAGAGAGACCCAGTACTTC. Translated: CASSCDRGRRETQYF.

This clonotype has a count of ten or more. The rearrangement uses TRBV5-1 and TRBJ2-5, with D unresolved. V was pared by 1 base and J by 3 bases, with 4 bases between. In germline, CDR1 is SGHRS, CDR2 YFSETQ. This CDR3 contains 12 residues. CDR3 residues: CASSLREETQYF. As DNA, the CDR3 is TGCGCCAGCAGCTTGAGGGAAGAGACCCAGTACTTC.

This chain links TRBV20-1 with TRBJ2-7, with D possibly TRBD1 on 5 matching bases. Germline V gives CDR1 DFQATT, CDR2 SNEGSKA (reference sequence). The CDR3 sequence is 13 residues long. Trimming took 1 base from V and 3 from J, leaving 10 bases between them. The CDR3 sequence: CSARVQGNYEQYF. DNA for the CDR3: TGCAGTGCTAGAGTCCAGGGTAACTACGAGCAGTACTTC.

The genes are TRBV7-9 and TRBJ2-1; TRBD1 matches 7 bases. Looked up from germline, CDR1 is SEHNR and CDR2 is FQNEAQ (reference sequence). The V and J ends lost 1 base and 7 bases, in that order; junction bases with no gene match: 4. The CDR3 spans 14 residues. Here the CDR3 reads CASSLDQGVNEQFF. The CDR3 coding sequence is TGTGCCAGCAGCTTAGATCAGGGGGTAAATGAGCAGTTCTTC.

The rearrangement links TRBV28 to TRBJ1-2; TRBD1 might be the D (5 bases). The germline V gene has CDR1 MDHEN and CDR2 SYDVKM. V lost 6 bases, J lost 3 bases, and 14 bases lay in between. The CDR3 covers 14 residues. The CDR3 bases are TGTGCCAGCAGGACACAAGGGGTAGACTATGGCTACACCTTC. This codes for CASRTQGVDYGYTF.

This clonotype was seen a few times. This rearrangement joins TRBV12-3 or TRBV12-4 to TRBJ1-5; a possible D gene is TRBD1 (6 bases). Trimming shortened V by 5 bases and J by 4 bases, and 21 bases separated the two germline ends. The CDR3 sequence is 17 residues long. The CDR3 DNA sequence: TGTGCCAGCAGTCCAAGAGACAGGATAACATTTAATCAGCCCCAGCATTTT. Amino acids: CASSPRDRITFNQPQHF.

The chain joins TRBV7-9 to TRBJ1-6; maybe TRBD1 (5 bases). V lost 1 base to trimming and J lost 7 bases, with 11 bases between them. The CDR3 consists of 15 residues. Germline values: CDR1 SEHNR, CDR2 FQNEAQ (reference sequence). The CDR3 spells CASSLDQGVNSPLHF. CDR3 sequence (DNA): TGTGCCAGCAGCTTAGACCAGGGAGTGAATTCACCCCTCCACTTT.